These T cell receptor beta chains were read from a single sample in a study of blood T cell repertoires in COVID-19. The assay was immunoSEQ multiplex PCR, and TCRdb's table has in-frame clones only and misses some. The sample shows around 80,000 clones, approximately 80% of them seen only once. The sequencing input was peripheral blood. These receptors were collected from a human donor in a cohort sampled during active COVID-19. Both conserved end residues are trimmed from each CDR3. Clone size, where shown, is once, few, many, or a class for clones that have expanded.

TRBV7-3	TRBJ2-3	-	ASSLMLGASTDTQY
TRBV28	TRBJ1-5	once	ASSLYGGDNQPQH
TRBV28	TRBJ1-6	-	ASSLGTTPLH
TRBV3-1/TRBV3-2	TRBJ2-7	-	ASSRGTGLAGVEQY
TRBV18	TRBJ2-7	few	ASSPGTVEQY
TRBV18	TRBJ2-7	-	ASSAGTGTYEQY
TRBV19	TRBJ2-2	few	ASKAGTQVGELF
TRBV10-1	TRBJ2-3	-	ASTRLAGGETDTQY
TRBV18	TRBJ2-2	-	ASSPRSTGSAGELF
TRBV6-5	TRBJ2-5	-	ASSLLAGETQY
TRBV6-2/TRBV6-3	TRBJ2-2	-	ASSYPGGGELF
TRBV11-2	TRBJ2-1	-	ASSLALSVDNEQF
TRBV18	TRBJ1-1	-	ASSLDRLNTEAF
TRBV30	TRBJ1-1	-	AWSVQYMNTEAF
TRBV28	TRBJ1-6	-	VCGTGNSPLH
TRBV12-3/TRBV12-4	TRBJ1-1	-	ASRGQGFTEAF
TRBV14	TRBJ1-4	-	ASSHSSQEKLF
TRBV4-2	TRBJ2-3	-	ASSQEYGTSGVVTDTQY
TRBV28	TRBJ2-1	once	ASSSGLVAYNEQF
TRBV11-1	TRBJ2-1	-	ASRRTGGDYNEQF
TRBV2	TRBJ2-7	-	ASRPLGYGVYEQY
TRBV19	TRBJ2-2	-	ASKIGGGGTGELF
TRBV7-9	TRBJ2-7	few	ASLSAGEQY
TRBV28	TRBJ1-6	-	ASSQTGNSYNSPLH
TRBV6-5	TRBJ2-4	-	ASSPSHSRKNIQY
TRBV7-2	TRBJ2-1	-	ASSLASSGGFSYNEQF
TRBV19	TRBJ2-3	-	ASSPFTGHDTDTQY
TRBV2	TRBJ2-1	-	ASSEGGTSGGFDEQF
TRBV5-1	TRBJ2-3	-	ASSFSGGASDTQY
TRBV13	TRBJ1-6	few	ASSPRSLSYFSLH
TRBV7-2	TRBJ1-1	-	ASSTRTGLGTEAF
TRBV27	TRBJ2-2	-	ASREEANTGELF
TRBV7-9	TRBJ1-1	-	ASVPPRTGTEAF
TRBV6-6	TRBJ2-3	-	ASSSGQVPTDTQY
TRBV27	TRBJ1-2	-	ASRATAGPGYT
TRBV7-9	TRBJ2-1	once	ASSLDRGLARINEQF
TRBV29-1	TRBJ2-3	few	SVGEVGTDTQY
TRBV7-3	TRBJ2-1	-	ASSRTRLAGGDEQF
TRBV3-1/TRBV3-2	TRBJ2-7	-	ASSQVHSEQY
TRBV3-1/TRBV3-2	TRBJ2-3	few	ASSQAYYTDTQY
TRBV4-2	TRBJ2-7	-	ASSQGATGQGIHEQY
TRBV6-1	TRBJ1-2	-	ASSENRGPYGYT